The 6 T cell receptor beta chains listed next were all sequenced from one sample in a study of identical twins. TCRdb ran MiXCR on the 5' RACE reads and lists one entry per CDR3 protein. The table shows 450,000 or so distinct CDR3 sequences, with approximately 17% occurring only once. Sequencing was performed on naive T cells sorted from blood. The source of these receptors is a man aged 50 or older in good health.

In this sample, this clonotype turned up many times. The gene calls are TRBV7-6 and TRBJ2-3; D may correspond to TRBD1 or TRBD2 (5 bases each). The V end was cut by 1 base, the J end by 2 bases, with 13 bases between. CDR3 size: 16 residues. The germline CDR1 and CDR2 sequences are SGHVS and FNYEAQ. The CDR3 loop is CASSLVGDENTDTQYF. The CDR3 DNA sequence: TGTGCCAGCAGCTTAGTAGGGGACGAAAACACAGATACGCAGTATTTT.

This clonotype has a count of ten or more. The genes are TRBV20-1 and TRBJ2-2; D gene uncertain. This CDR3 spans 15 amino acids. Trimming left V 6 bases short and J 6 bases short, with 20 bases between. The germline gives CDR1 DFQATT, CDR2 SNEGSKA (reference sequence). Here the CDR3 reads CSAGTVGRPPGELFF. The CDR3 coding sequence is TGCAGTGCGGGCACCGTAGGTCGGCCACCCGGGGAGCTGTTTTTT.

The chain couples TRBV9 to TRBJ2-1; maybe TRBD2 (6 bases). The CDR3 length is 18 residues. Germline V gives CDR1 SGDLS, CDR2 YYNGEE. Trimming cost V 0 bases and J 5 bases, with 21 bases left between them. This chain's CDR3 is CASSVVPAGPLSNNEQFF. CDR3 coding DNA: TGTGCCAGCAGCGTAGTCCCAGCGGGCCCACTATCTAACAATGAGCAGTTCTTC.

This clonotype was counted only a few times. The V call is TRBV27, the J call TRBJ2-7; D may correspond to TRBD1 or TRBD2 (5 bases each). The germline gives CDR1 MNHEY, CDR2 SMNVEV (reference sequence). This CDR3 contains 14 residues. The V end lost 3 bases, the J end lost 2 bases, and 11 bases lay between the germline ends. The chain's CDR3 is CASSFSRDAYEQYF. CDR3 bases: TGTGCCAGCAGTTTCAGCAGGGACGCCTACGAGCAGTACTTC.

Ten or more counts support this clonotype. This chain joins TRBV5-1 and TRBJ2-7; TRBD1 matches 10 bases. CDR1 is SGHRS, CDR2 YFSETQ, per germline. V gave up 4 bases and J gave up 3 bases; unmatched junction bases: 7. This CDR3 has 15 residues. The DNA for the CDR3 is TGCGCCAGCAGCCCCATGACAGGGGGCATCTACGAGCAGTACTTC. Encoded protein: CASSPMTGGIYEQYF.

This clonotype came up a few times. The rearrangement uses TRBV7-6 and TRBJ1-5; 8 nucleotides agree with TRBD1. J gave up 13 bases and V 5 bases, and 7 bases lay outside the gene matches. The germline CDR1 and CDR2 sequences are SGHVS and FNYEAQ. The CDR3 extends over 12 amino acids. The DNA of the CDR3 is TGTGCCAGCAGCCGGAGGACAGGGAAGCAGCATTTT. Translating it yields CASSRRTGKQHF.